Listed here are 5 T cell receptor beta chains from one sample, sequenced in a study of blood T cell repertoires in COVID-19 (dated by TCRdb to about 2020). Libraries came from the immunoSEQ multiplex PCR assay. TCRdb limited this immuneACCESS table to in-frame rearrangements with V and J called. A share of clones is missing; checked studies link under half to unresolved V genes, and the rest is unexplained. The sample data list some 27,000 clones, and approximately 67% of these were observed just once. The top ten clones comprise about a sixth of the sample. The sequenced sample consisted of peripheral blood. The receptors originated from a human donor in a cohort sampled during active COVID-19.

The sample holds a few counts of this clone. J is TRBJ1-2 and V is TRBV2, with 8 bases identical to TRBD1. CDR1 and CDR2 from the germline V gene are SNHLY and FYNNEI. CDR3 length equals 11 residues. V trimming: 6 bases; J trimming: 9 bases; junction bases outside the gene matches: 3. DNA for the CDR3: TGTGCCAGCAGAGGGACAGGTCGCTACACCTTC. Translating it yields CASRGTGRYTF.

V and J are TRBV9 and TRBJ2-2; no reliable D call. Per germline, CDR1 SGDLS and CDR2 YYNGEE. V lost 2 bases to trimming and J lost 8 bases, with 10 bases between them. The CDR3 is 13 residues long. The CDR3 nucleotides are TGTGCCAGCAGCGTGGTAGTCAGGGGGGAGCTGTTTTTT. This gives the protein CASSVVVRGELFF.

The rearrangement joins TRBV5-1 to TRBJ1-2, with D tentatively TRBD1 (6 bases). The length of the CDR3 is 14 residues. Germline assignment: CDR1 SGHRS and CDR2 YFSETQ. The V end was cut by 0 bases, the J end by 8 bases, with 14 bases between. This CDR3 reads CASSLGDNGRGYTF. For the CDR3, the DNA is TGCGCCAGCAGCTTGGGGGACAATGGAAGGGGCTACACCTTC.

The chain employs TRBV12-3 or TRBV12-4 and TRBJ2-1; no clear D. The CDR3 has 11 residues. V lost 2 bases to trimming and J lost 10 bases, with 6 bases between them. This CDR3 is CASSLRWEQFF. The CDR3 nucleotides are TGTGCCAGCAGTTTACGGTGGGAGCAGTTCTTC.

The table lists this clone with a few counts. The rearrangement links TRBV7-3 to TRBJ2-2; the match to TRBD1 covers 8 bases. The germline CDR1 and CDR2 sequences are SGHTA and FQGTGA. Trimming removed 2 bases from V and 5 bases from J; junction bases left unmatched: 10. The CDR3 is 17 amino acids. CDR3 nucleotide sequence: TGTGCCAGCAGCTTACGGGACAGGACTATCGGTACCGGGGAGCTGTTTTTT. Translated: CASSLRDRTIGTGELFF. Supplemented by reference TRBV7-3 and TRBJ2-2, the full variable domain reads GAGVSQTPSNKVTEKGKYVELRCDPISGHTALYWYRQSLGQGPEFLIYFQGTGAADDSGLPNDRFFAVRPEGSVSTLKIQRTERGDSAVYLCASSLRDRTIGTGELFFGEGSRLTVL.